Below are 10 T cell receptor beta chains sequenced from a single sample in a study of blood T cell repertoires in COVID-19. Produced via immunoSEQ multiplex PCR; TCRdb's table is partial and in-frame only. The sample yields 100,000 to 150,000 clones, about 88% seen once. The specimen was peripheral blood. These receptor sequences come from a man aged 50-59 years with active COVID-19.

This rearrangement joins TRBV9 to TRBJ2-3; D is possibly TRBD2 (5 bases). Trimming shortened V by 2 bases and J by 9 bases, and 16 bases separated the two germline ends. Germline assignment: CDR1 SGDLS and CDR2 YYNGEE. The CDR3 runs to 14 residues. The CDR3 is CASSVGSLALTQYF. DNA for the CDR3: TGTGCCAGCAGCGTCGGGTCGCTAGCCCTGACGCAGTATTTT.

This clone has only a few counts. V and J are TRBV19 and TRBJ1-2; D possibly corresponds to TRBD1 (5 bases). Trimming removed 6 bases at V and 8 bases at J, with 16 bases between. The germline V gene encodes CDR1 LNHDA and CDR2 SQIVND (reference sequence). CDR3 size: 13 residues. CDR3 amino acids: CASSPPGRLGYTF. The DNA for the CDR3 is TGTGCCAGTAGCCCCCCAGGGAGGTTAGGCTACACCTTC.

This clone was counted only a few times. The CDR3 loop is CASSPYSGGDYNEQFF. The CDR3 DNA sequence: TGTGCCAGCAGCCCCTATTCGGGCGGGGATTACAATGAGCAGTTCTTC. The chain combines TRBV7-9 with TRBJ2-1; possibly TRBD2 for D (6 bases). Trimming took off 5 bases at V and 4 bases at J, with 18 bases between the two ends. CDR3 size: 16 residues. From germline, CDR1 is SEHNR and CDR2 FQNEAQ (reference sequence). Supplemented by reference TRBV7-9 and TRBJ2-1, the full variable domain reads DTGVSQNPRHKITKRGQNVTFRCDPISEHNRLYWYRQTLGQGPEFLTYFQNEAQLEKSRLLSDRFSAERPKGSFSTLEIQRTEQGDSAMYLCASSPYSGGDYNEQFFGPGTRLTVL.

As for this clone: Other nucleotide sequences in the sample specify the same CDR3. The chain carries TRBV27 and TRBJ1-4; weak D call: TRBD1 (5 bases). Trimming left V 6 bases short and J 2 bases short, with 13 bases between. CDR3 length equals 15 residues. The germline V gene has CDR1 MNHEY and CDR2 SMNVEV (reference sequence). The CDR3 nucleotides are TGTGCCAGCAGGCCTCAGGGATCGACTAATGAAAAACTGTTTTTT. It is translated as CASRPQGSTNEKLFF.

The rearrangement links TRBV7-8 to TRBJ2-1; D is perhaps TRBD2 (5 bases). The V end was cut by 4 bases, the J end by 0 bases, with 13 bases between. The CDR3 is 16 amino acids. Germline V lookup: CDR1 SGHVS, CDR2 FQNEAQ. The CDR3 coding sequence is TGTGCCAGCAGCTGGAGAGTAGCGAGCTCCTACAATGAGCAGTTCTTC. Encoded protein: CASSWRVASSYNEQFF.

The chain has TRBV10-3 and TRBJ2-1; tentative D call: TRBD1 (6 bases). This CDR3 region has 15 residues. Germline CDR1 ENHRY, CDR2 SYGVKD. V was shortened by 3 bases and J by 7 bases, with 16 bases between the two germline ends. The CDR3 protein is CAISDPGVGENEQFF. The CDR3 coding sequence is TGTGCCATCAGTGATCCAGGGGTGGGGGAAAATGAGCAGTTCTTC.

This sequence joins TRBV6-5 and TRBJ2-5, with D possibly being TRBD1 (6 bases). The CDR3 has 16 residues. The V end lost 4 bases, the J end lost 4 bases, and 19 bases lay between the germline ends. Germline V CDR1 and CDR2: MNHEY, SVGAGI. This chain's CDR3 is CASSFRDMDAPETQYF. The CDR3 nucleotides read TGTGCCAGCAGTTTCCGGGACATGGACGCGCCAGAGACCCAGTACTTC.

The genes are TRBV19 and TRBJ1-1, with 9 nucleotides matching TRBD1. This CDR3 has 13 amino acids. The V gene's germline CDR1 is LNHDA and CDR2 SQIVND (reference sequence). V gave up 4 bases and J gave up 11 bases; unmatched junction bases: 8. The CDR3, as DNA: TGTGCCAGTAGTACCACAGGGGGCGGTGGGGCTTTCTTT. It translates to CASSTTGGGGAFF.

This rearrangement joins TRBV7-2 to TRBJ2-3; D gene ambiguous. The length of the CDR3 is 15 residues. V lost 3 bases and J lost 2, with 12 bases in between. Germline V gene lookup returns CDR1 SGHTA and CDR2 FQGNSA. In DNA form, the CDR3 reads TGTGCCAGCAGCTTCTCGTATCAGTCCACAGATACGCAGTATTTT. This encodes CASSFSYQSTDTQYF.

V is TRBV5-8 and J is TRBJ2-7; 9 bases are a match to TRBD2. V lost 6 bases and J lost 2; bases outside the gene matches: 9. The CDR3 runs to 15 residues. Per germline, CDR1 SGHTS and CDR2 YDEGEE. In DNA form, the CDR3 reads TGTGCCAGCACCCTTGGAGCGGGAGGCCCCTACGAGCAGTACGTC. Its translation: CASTLGAGGPYEQYV.